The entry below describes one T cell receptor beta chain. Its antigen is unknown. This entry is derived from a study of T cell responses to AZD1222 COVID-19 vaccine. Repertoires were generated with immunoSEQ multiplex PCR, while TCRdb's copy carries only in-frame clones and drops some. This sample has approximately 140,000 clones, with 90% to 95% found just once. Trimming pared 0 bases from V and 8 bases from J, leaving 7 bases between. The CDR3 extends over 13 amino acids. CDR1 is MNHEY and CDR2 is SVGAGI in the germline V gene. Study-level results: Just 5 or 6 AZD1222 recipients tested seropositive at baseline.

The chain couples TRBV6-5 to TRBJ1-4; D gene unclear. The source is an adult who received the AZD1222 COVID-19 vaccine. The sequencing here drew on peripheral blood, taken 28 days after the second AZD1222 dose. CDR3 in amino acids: CASSYSDGEKLFF. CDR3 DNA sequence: TGTGCCAGCAGTTACTCAGACGGGGAAAAACTGTTTTTT.